A single T cell receptor beta chain is shown here with its context. This entry comes from a study of cytomegalovirus exposure and HLA in healthy donors. The ends were cut back, 2 bases at V and 6 bases at J, with 14 bases in the middle. Germline CDR1 KGHSH, CDR2 LQKENI. The CDR3 loop spans 14 amino acids. The PCR contained 60 Vbeta and 13 Jbeta primers. The repertoire was sequenced with immunoSEQ multiplex PCR; TCRdb's copy has only in-frame clones and lacks some. Among some 99,000 clones, 76% were seen once, and the ten largest hold 7.7%. The sample taken for sequencing was PBMCs. This chain links TRBV18 with TRBJ2-7; tentatively, D is TRBD2 (7 bases). This TCR was recovered from a woman between 50 and 59 years old in good health and CMV-seropositive. This chain's CDR3 is CASSPFPGGREQYF. DNA for the CDR3: TGTGCCAGCTCACCATTCCCCGGGGGGCGCGAGCAGTACTTC.